In this sample, the clone carrying this T cell receptor (beta chain) turned up many times. These data are taken from a study of T-cell reconstitution after alpha-beta-depleted transplantation in children. The CDR3 contains 12 residues. Trimming stripped 5 bases from V and 3 bases from J, with 11 bases between. CDR1 DFQATT and CDR2 SNEGSKA come from the germline V gene (reference sequence). Unique molecular identifiers were incorporated during preparation of the TCRbeta library. One entry per CDR3 protein results from TCRdb running MiXCR on the PCR reads. The sample comprises about 600,000 distinct CDR3 sequences, more than 20% of which are singletons, and approximately 14% rests with the top ten.

The chain is built from TRBV20-1 and TRBJ2-7; D remains ambiguous. Material: PBMCs, mostly from graft donor cells, obtained 360 days after TCRalphabeta/CD19-depleted stem cell transplant. The source of this sequence is a boy less than two years old who had a stem cell transplant for acute myeloid leukemia, so the T cells may come from the graft donor. CDR3 bases: TGCAGTGCTGGACCACAGAGCTACGAGCAGTACTTC. Amino acid sequence: CSAGPQSYEQYF.